A selection of T cell receptor beta chains follows, all from one sample in a study of cytomegalovirus exposure and HLA in healthy donors. Sequencing was performed with immunoSEQ multiplex PCR; in TCRdb, only in-frame clones are kept and a portion is missing. Of 150,000 to 200,000 clones listed, about 77% are singletons. Material for sequencing was PBMCs. Receptors originate from a female donor in good health and CMV-seronegative. CDR3s include the opening cysteine and the closing phenylalanine or tryptophan. Fields, in order: J gene, V gene, CDR3 protein.

>TRBJ2-3|TRBV13
CASTWTVITDTQYF
>TRBJ2-7|TRBV19
CASSIVGQGSYEQYF
>TRBJ2-7|TRBV6-1
CASWRDYEQYF
>TRBJ2-2|TRBV5-1
CASSPLAGGDGELFF
>TRBJ1-5|TRBV9
CASSPMGVDQPQHF
>TRBJ2-1|TRBV28
CASSLQTSGRDNEQFF
>TRBJ2-7|TRBV28
CASSPLIGADEQYF
>TRBJ2-2|TRBV15
CATSRDLWRLRTGELFF
>TRBJ2-2|TRBV11-2
CASSLDLSGGAGELFF
>TRBJ2-7|TRBV7-9
CASSLGGSKYEQYF
>TRBJ2-1|TRBV11-3
CASSLELSRGAYNEQFF